This passage covers 23 T cell receptor beta chains from one sample sequenced in a study of OX40 agonist ivuxolimab in advanced cancers. Measured with immunoSEQ multiplex PCR; TCRdb has only the in-frame clones, and not every one. Of 25,000 to 40,000 clones listed, more than 75% are singletons. The source was CD4+ or CD8+ T cells sorted from blood, collected in a trial of the OX40 agonist ivuxolimab. The receptors were gathered from an adult with an advanced solid tumor such as melanoma, head and neck, liver or kidney cancer.

The chain uses TRBV5-5 and TRBJ1-1; D gene unclear. The CDR3 runs to 14 residues. Germline values: CDR1 SGHKS, CDR2 YYEKEE (reference sequence). Trimming left V 4 bases short and J 5 bases short, with 15 bases between. The CDR3 loop is CASSRGRVETEAFF. The CDR3 region has the DNA TGTGCCAGCAGCCGAGGGAGGGTCGAGACTGAAGCTTTCTTT.

This clone has only a few counts. CDR3 coding DNA: TGTGCCAGCAGCCCCAGAGTTAGCGGGGCCTACGAGCAGTACTTC. Its protein is CASSPRVSGAYEQYF. The J gene is TRBJ2-7, the V gene TRBV11-2; 8 bases fit TRBD2. This CDR3 comprises 15 residues. V was clipped by 5 bases and J by 2 bases; unmatched bases: 8. Germline CDR1 and CDR2: SGHAT and FQNNGV. The variable domain in full, with the rest retrieved from reference TRBV11-2 and TRBJ2-7, is EAGVAQSPRYKIIEKRQSVAFWCNPISGHATLYWYQQILGQGPKLLIQFQNNGVVDDSQLPKDRFSAERLKGVDSTLKIQPAKLEDSAVYLCASSPRVSGAYEQYFGPGTRLTVT.

The V gene is TRBV7-3, the J gene TRBJ2-2; 8 bases line up with TRBD2. V lost 6 bases and J lost 1; bases outside the gene matches: 4. There are 15 residues in the CDR3. CDR1 and CDR2 from the germline V gene are SGHTA and FQGTGA. The CDR3 here is CASSLAGQNTGELFF. In DNA, the CDR3 is TGTGCCAGCAGTCTAGCGGGCCAGAACACCGGGGAGCTGTTTTTT.

The V gene is TRBV5-1, the J gene TRBJ1-1; unclear D gene. This CDR3 comprises 16 residues. Germline CDR1 reads SGHRS; CDR2 reads YFSETQ. Trimming stripped 4 bases from V and 5 bases from J, with 21 bases between. The CDR3 region has the DNA TGCGCCAGCAGCCTCGACCTTCACATAGGGAGGACTGAAGCTTTCTTT. Its protein product is CASSLDLHIGRTEAFF.

The rearrangement uses TRBV10-2 and TRBJ1-4; no firm D call. The CDR3 is 12 amino acids. Germline assignment: CDR1 WSHSY and CDR2 SAAADI. With 6 bases removed from V and 7 bases from J, the gap between germline ends came to 9 bases. The CDR3 nucleotides read TGCGCCAGCAGCCTATGGGGTGAAAAACTGTTTTTT. Its protein is CASSLWGEKLFF.

The V call is TRBV28, the J call TRBJ2-2, with 9 bases that match TRBD2. The CDR3 has 14 residues. The V gene's germline CDR1 is MDHEN and CDR2 SYDVKM. J lost 6 bases, V lost 5 bases, and 4 bases had no gene match. In DNA form, the CDR3 reads TGTGCCAGCAGTGGCGCGGGGGGGTCCGGGGAGCTGTTTTTT. Translating it yields CASSGAGGSGELFF. The full variable domain, rest sourced from reference TRBV28 and TRBJ2-2, is DVKVTQSSRYLVKRTGEKVFLECVQDMDHENMFWYRQDPGLGLRLIYFSYDVKMKEKGDIPEGYSVSREKKERFSLILESASTNQTSMYLCASSGAGGSGELFFGEGSRLTVL.

The chain combines TRBV6-1 with TRBJ1-1; TRBD1 might be the D (5 bases). The CDR3 spans 14 residues. Germline V lookup: CDR1 MNHNS, CDR2 SASEGT. The V end was cut by 0 bases, the J end by 2 bases, with 7 bases between. The CDR3 loop reads CASSEAGANTEAFF. Here the CDR3 DNA reads TGTGCCAGCAGTGAAGCAGGGGCAAACACTGAAGCTTTCTTT.

This sequence joins TRBV11-3 and TRBJ2-2; perhaps TRBD2 as D (6 bases). Germline V lookup: CDR1 SGHNT, CDR2 YENEEA. CDR3 size: 16 residues. Trimming removed 0 bases at V and 4 bases at J, with 12 bases between. CDR3 in amino acids: CASSLEGLGGTGELFF. The CDR3 nucleotides read TGTGCCAGCAGCTTAGAAGGGCTCGGGGGCACCGGGGAGCTGTTTTTT.

This clone was detected a few times. The J gene is TRBJ2-6, the V gene TRBV7-8; D may be TRBD1 (6 bases). CDR3 length: 15 amino acids. CDR1 SGHVS and CDR2 FQNEAQ come from the germline V gene. V lost 5 bases and J lost 1, with 9 bases in between. The CDR3 nucleotides are TGTGCCAGCAGCCGCGGACAGTCTGGGGCCAACGTCCTGACTTTC. Residues: CASSRGQSGANVLTF.

This chain links TRBV7-3 with TRBJ2-6; 12 nucleotides match TRBD1. Losses at the gene ends were 5 bases for V and 4 bases for J; bases not matched to a gene: 9. The germline V gene has CDR1 SGHTA and CDR2 FQGTGA. The CDR3 length is 18 residues. The CDR3 sequence: CASSPGGQGAQGANVLTF. In DNA form, the CDR3 reads TGTGCCAGCAGCCCAGGGGGACAGGGGGCGCAAGGGGCCAACGTCCTGACTTTC. The full variable domain, with the rest looked up from reference TRBV7-3 and TRBJ2-6, is GAGVSQTPSNKVTEKGKYVELRCDPISGHTALYWYRQSLGQGPEFLIYFQGTGAADDSGLPNDRFFAVRPEGSVSTLKIQRTERGDSAVYLCASSPGGQGAQGANVLTFGAGSRLTVL.

This rearrangement joins TRBV13 to TRBJ2-3; D call uncertain. The CDR3 totals 14 residues. Germline V CDR1 and CDR2: PRHDT, FYEKMQ (reference sequence). Trimming stripped 6 bases from V and 2 bases from J, with 12 bases between. The CDR3 DNA is TGTGCCAGCAGTGAACAGTTTCTCACAGATACGCAGTATTTT. Protein: CASSEQFLTDTQYF.

The chain is built from TRBV9 and TRBJ2-6; D is undetermined. The CDR3 runs 13 residues. V lost 4 bases to trimming and J lost 7 bases, with 9 bases between them. Germline-derived CDR1 and CDR2 are SGDLS and YYNGEE. CDR3 amino acids: CASSPSFANVLTF. The CDR3 DNA reads as TGTGCCAGCAGCCCCTCTTTTGCCAACGTCCTGACTTTC.

The genes are TRBV7-9 and TRBJ2-7, with 10 nucleotides matching TRBD1. With 4 bases clipped from V and 6 bases from J, the junction kept 3 bases outside the gene matches. The germline CDR1 and CDR2 sequences are SEHNR and FQNEAQ (reference sequence). The CDR3 is 13 residues long. The chain's CDR3 is CASSWGQGIEQYF. CDR3 coding DNA: TGTGCCAGCAGCTGGGGACAGGGGATCGAGCAGTACTTC.

V is TRBV28 and J is TRBJ2-7; 9 positions match TRBD2. The V gene end was trimmed by 2 bases and the J gene end by 2 bases; junction bases not matched to a gene: 1. The germline V gene has CDR1 MDHEN and CDR2 SYDVKM. There are 14 residues in the CDR3. CDR3 sequence reads: CASSLASGTYEQYF. The DNA of the CDR3 is TGTGCCAGCAGTTTAGCTAGCGGGACCTACGAGCAGTACTTC.

Of note for this clone: Other nucleotide sequences in the sample specify the same CDR3. This rearrangement joins TRBV27 to TRBJ1-3, with 7 bases matching TRBD1. Germline CDR1 is MNHEY and CDR2 is SMNVEV (reference sequence). CDR3 length: 15 amino acids. J gave up 0 bases and V 5 bases, and 4 bases lay outside the gene matches. Written as DNA, the CDR3 is TGTGCCAGCAGTGCGGACAGGTCCTCTGGAAACACCATATATTTT. It encodes CASSADRSSGNTIYF.

The rearrangement uses TRBV28 and TRBJ2-7; D not certain. CDR1 and CDR2 from the germline V gene are MDHEN and SYDVKM. The CDR3 contains 11 residues. V was cut by 4 bases and J by 3 bases, with 4 bases left in between. This CDR3 is CASSSGYEQYF. The CDR3 DNA is TGTGCCAGCAGTTCGGGCTACGAGCAGTACTTC.

In this sample, this clone turned up once. The chain combines TRBV7-2 with TRBJ2-5; 8 bases match TRBD2. V shed 1 base and J 7 bases; nucleotides not matched to a gene: 8. The CDR3 is 15 amino acids. Germline V gene data show CDR1 as SGHTA and CDR2 as FQGNSA. CDR3 sequence reads: CASSLVFRGGRTQYF. CDR3 in DNA: TGTGCCAGCAGCTTAGTTTTTCGGGGGGGAAGGACCCAGTACTTC.

This chain links TRBV9 with TRBJ2-1; D is perhaps TRBD2 (6 bases). The germline gives CDR1 SGDLS, CDR2 YYNGEE. Trimming stripped 4 bases from V and 4 bases from J, with 12 bases between. The CDR3 runs to 14 residues. The CDR3: CASSLTGLYNEQFF. CDR3 coding DNA: TGTGCCAGCAGCCTCACGGGACTTTACAATGAGCAGTTCTTC. Full variable domain (outside the CDR3, taken from reference TRBV9 and TRBJ2-1): DSGVTQTPKHLITATGQRVTLRCSPRSGDLSVYWYQQSLDQGLQFLIQYYNGEERAKGNILERFSAQQFPDLHSELNLSSLELGDSALYFCASSLTGLYNEQFFGPGTRLTVL.

This rearrangement joins TRBV25-1 to TRBJ2-1; D ambiguous. Germline V gene sequence: CDR1 MGHDK, CDR2 SYGVNS. CDR3 length: 11 amino acids. Between the trimmed V and J ends, which lost 3 bases and 3 bases, there was a span of 0 bases. CDR3 bases: TGTGCCAGCAGTGACTACAATGAGCAGTTCTTC. As protein: CASSDYNEQFF.

V gene TRBV5-1 combines with J gene TRBJ1-2; the D gene is possibly TRBD1 (6 bases). Deletions cut 4 bases from V and 3 bases from J, with 13 bases between. The length of the CDR3 is 14 residues. The germline CDR1 and CDR2 sequences are SGHRS and YFSETQ. The DNA for the CDR3 is TGCGCCAGCAGCGGGCGGGCAGGGGACTATGGCTACACCTTC. Translation: CASSGRAGDYGYTF.

The V and J genes are TRBV19 and TRBJ1-2; D gene unclear. CDR1 and CDR2 (germline): LNHDA, SQIVND (reference sequence). With 1 base removed from V and 8 bases from J, the gap between germline ends came to 8 bases. CDR3 length: 12 residues. The CDR3 region has the DNA TGTGCCAGTAGTATAGCTAGGGAAGGCTACACCTTC. Translation: CASSIAREGYTF. The full variable domain, its missing parts supplied by reference TRBV19 and TRBJ1-2, is DGGITQSPKYLFRKEGQNVTLSCEQNLNHDAMYWYRQDPGQGLRLIYYSQIVNDFQKGDIAEGYSVSREKKESFPLTVTSAQKNPTAFYLCASSIAREGYTFGSGTRLTVV.

The chain has TRBV28 and TRBJ1-1; 9 bases line up with TRBD1. Losses at the gene ends were 4 bases for V and 1 base for J; bases not matched to a gene: 10. The CDR3 is 17 residues long. Germline-derived CDR1 and CDR2 are MDHEN and SYDVKM. CDR3 DNA: TGTGCCAGCAGTTCAACCACCTACAGGGGGCCGAACACTGAAGCTTTCTTT. This sequence encodes CASSSTTYRGPNTEAFF.

This rearrangement joins TRBV7-9 to TRBJ1-1; D is undetermined. V was trimmed by 3 bases and J by 0 bases, leaving 8 bases between them. The CDR3 runs to 14 residues. Germline lookup yields CDR1 SEHNR and CDR2 FQNEAQ (reference sequence). The CDR3 here is CASSLFSMNTEAFF. CDR3 in DNA: TGTGCCAGCAGCTTGTTCAGCATGAACACTGAAGCTTTCTTT.